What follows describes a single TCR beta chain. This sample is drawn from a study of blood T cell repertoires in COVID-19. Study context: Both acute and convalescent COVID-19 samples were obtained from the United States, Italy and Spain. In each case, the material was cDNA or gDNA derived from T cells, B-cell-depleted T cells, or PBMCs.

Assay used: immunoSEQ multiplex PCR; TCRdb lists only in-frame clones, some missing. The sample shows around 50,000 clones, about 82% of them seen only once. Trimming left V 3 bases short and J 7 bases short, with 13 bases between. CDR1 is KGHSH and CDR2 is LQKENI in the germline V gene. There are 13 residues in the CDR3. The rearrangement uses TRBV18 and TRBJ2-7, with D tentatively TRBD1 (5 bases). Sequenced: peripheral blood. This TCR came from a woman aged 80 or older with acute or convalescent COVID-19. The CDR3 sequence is CASSPGQGSEQYF. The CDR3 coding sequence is TGTGCCAGCTCACCCGGTCAGGGCAGTGAGCAGTACTTC.